One sample yielded the 30 T cell receptor beta chains listed below, sequenced in a study of long-term antiretroviral therapy in people with HIV (dated by TCRdb to between 2022 and 2023). Sequencing of the TRB variable region was done with the immunoSEQ hsTCRB v3.0 assay at survey level resolution. The immuneACCESS repertoire file appears here via TCRdb, limited to in-frame rearrangements. These files lack a portion of the clones; in checked studies, under half of the deficit traces to unresolved V genes, and the cause of the others is not known. The sample records fewer than 30,000 clones, around 83% of which are singletons. The ten most abundant clones make up approximately 5.6% of the sample. This sample comprised unsorted PBMCs, obtained 0.7 years before starting antiretroviral therapy. These receptors all stem from a man aged 30-40 years with HIV.

This clone was picked up one time. This rearrangement joins TRBV27 to TRBJ1-4; TRBD1 might be the D (6 bases). The CDR3 sequence is 15 residues long. Trimming removed 5 bases at V and 8 bases at J, with 18 bases between. Germline CDR1 and CDR2: MNHEY and SMNVEV (reference sequence). CDR3 amino acids: CASSPQGRGDEKLFF. The CDR3 DNA reads TGTGCCAGCAGTCCCCAGGGGCGGGGGGACGAAAAACTGTTTTTT.

The chain links TRBV10-2 to TRBJ1-5; no clear D gene. CDR1 is WSHSY, CDR2 SAAADI, per germline. The CDR3 has 14 amino acids. Between the trimmed V and J ends, which lost 4 bases and 1 base, there was a span of 8 bases. CDR3 residues: CASSVTHSNQPQHF. The CDR3 DNA reads TGCGCCAGCAGTGTGACACACAGCAATCAGCCCCAGCATTTT.

This clone appeared a few times. The junction and the germline gene differ at one end; a read error may be behind it. The chain recombines TRBV19 with TRBJ1-1; possible D gene TRBD1, 6 bases. The CDR3 length is 11 residues. CDR1 and CDR2 (germline): LNHDA, SQIVND (reference sequence). For the CDR3, the DNA is TGTGCCAGTAGTATAGGGACAGCGGCCATCTTT. This gives the protein CASSIGTAAIF.

This chain joins TRBV30 and TRBJ1-2, with 10 bases aligning to TRBD1. In germline, CDR1 is GTSNPN, CDR2 SVGIG (reference sequence). The CDR3 has 14 residues. The J segment lost 8 bases and the V segment lost 4 bases, leaving 10 bases of the junction unmatched. The CDR3 DNA reads TGTGCCTGGAAGGGAGGGACAGGGGTGGGCGGCTACACCTTC. It codes for CAWKGGTGVGGYTF.

V usage is TRBV6-5 and J usage is TRBJ1-1; 9 nucleotides align to TRBD1. Germline CDR1 and CDR2: MNHEY and SVGAGI. The CDR3 is 16 amino acids. V shed 4 bases, J shed 1 base, and the junction held 7 bases outside the gene matches. The CDR3 protein is CASSSTGTGTNTEAFF. The CDR3 region has the DNA TGTGCCAGCAGTTCCACCGGGACAGGGACGAACACTGAAGCTTTCTTT.

V is TRBV19 and J is TRBJ1-2, with 9 bases that match TRBD1. The CDR3 is 16 residues long. J lost 4 bases, V lost 5 bases, and 11 bases had no gene match. Germline assignment: CDR1 LNHDA and CDR2 SQIVND (reference sequence). The CDR3 nucleotides are TGTGCCAGTAGTTCATCCGGGACAGGGAAGATCTATGGCTACACCTTC. Protein sequence: CASSSSGTGKIYGYTF.

This clone appeared once. CDR3 bases: TGTGCCAGCACCACATTGCCCCAGAACACCGGGGAGCTGTTTTTT. It specifies CASTTLPQNTGELFF. The V call is TRBV2, the J call TRBJ2-2, with D unclear. Trimming took off 7 bases at V and 1 base at J, with 13 bases between the two ends. Germline-derived CDR1 and CDR2 are SNHLY and FYNNEI. The CDR3 spans 15 residues.

The chain has TRBV9 and TRBJ2-2; 12 positions agree with TRBD2. This CDR3 comprises 18 residues. Germline assignment: CDR1 SGDLS and CDR2 YYNGEE. V was pared by 1 base and J by 2 bases, with 6 bases of the junction left unmatched. The chain's CDR3 is CASSVLAGGLANTGELFF. CDR3 nucleotides: TGTGCCAGCAGCGTACTAGCGGGGGGGCTAGCTAACACCGGGGAGCTGTTTTTT.

This clone turned up a few times. This rearrangement joins TRBV7-2 to TRBJ1-3; D gene ambiguous. CDR1 is SGHTA, CDR2 FQGNSA, per germline. V lost 4 bases, J lost 7 bases, and 8 bases lay in between. This CDR3 is 12 amino acids long. Here the CDR3 DNA reads TGTGCCAGCAGCTCCGAGAGGAACACCATATATTTT. Protein: CASSSERNTIYF. The variable domain in full, completed from reference TRBV7-2 and TRBJ1-3, reads GAGVSQSPSNKVTEKGKDVELRCDPISGHTALYWYRQSLGQGLEFLIYFQGNSAPDKSGLPSDRFSAERTGGSVSTLTIQRTQQEDSAVYLCASSSERNTIYFGEGSWLTVV.

The rearrangement joins TRBV19 to TRBJ2-5; TRBD1 agrees at 8 bases. Germline V gives CDR1 LNHDA, CDR2 SQIVND (reference sequence). The trim removed 6 bases at V and 5 bases at J, leaving 11 bases unmatched. This CDR3 comprises 15 residues. The CDR3 DNA is TGTGCCAGTAGCTTGGACAGGGAAGGGAGGGAGACCCAGTACTTC. Protein product: CASSLDREGRETQYF.

The chain links TRBV15 to TRBJ1-1; D remains ambiguous. The germline V and J ends were trimmed by 8 bases and 4 bases, with 17 bases remaining between them. CDR3 length: 14 amino acids. Germline V lookup: CDR1 LNHNV, CDR2 YYDKDF (reference sequence). This CDR3 reads CATGRRDIVTEAFF. As DNA, the CDR3 is TGTGCCACCGGGCGACGGGATATAGTCACTGAAGCTTTCTTT.

The chain has TRBV14 and TRBJ2-3; D is undetermined. Trimming cost V 0 bases and J 8 bases, with 12 bases left between them. There are 14 residues in the CDR3. Per germline, CDR1 SGHDN and CDR2 FVKESK. The CDR3 DNA reads as TGTGCCAGCAGCCAAGAGCTGGAAGATAGTACGCAGTATTTT. Translation gives CASSQELEDSTQYF.

The CDR3, as DNA: TGTGCCAGCACCCCGACAGGGTTGTCCTACGAGCAGTACTTC. This codes for CASTPTGLSYEQYF. The chain recombines TRBV7-8 with TRBJ2-7; TRBD1 matches at 7 bases. CDR3 length: 14 amino acids. Per germline, CDR1 SGHVS and CDR2 FQNEAQ. V shed 7 bases, J shed 1 base, and the junction held 7 bases outside the gene matches. The whole variable domain, filled in from reference TRBV7-8 and TRBJ2-7, reads GAGVSQSPRYKVAKRGQDVALRCDPISGHVSLFWYQQALGQGPEFLTYFQNEAQLDKSGLPSDRFFAERPEGSVSTLKIQRTQQEDSAVYLCASTPTGLSYEQYFGPGTRLTVT.

Within the sample, this clone is medium-sized. This chain joins TRBV4-2 and TRBJ1-4; no clear D. The germline gives CDR1 LGHNA, CDR2 YNFKEQ. This CDR3 is built from 15 residues. Between the trimmed V and J ends, which lost 1 base and 7 bases, there was a span of 13 bases. CDR3 region: CASSQVQALGEKLFF. CDR3 in DNA: TGTGCCAGCAGCCAAGTGCAGGCCCTGGGTGAAAAACTGTTTTTT.

The rearrangement joins TRBV11-1 to TRBJ2-2; D unresolved. The V gene lost 2 bases and the J gene lost 3 bases, with 10 bases spanning the gap. The CDR3 consists of 15 residues. Per the germline V gene, CDR1 is SGHAT and CDR2 is FQDESV (reference sequence). This chain's CDR3 is CASSLLQAYTGELFF. In DNA, the CDR3 is TGTGCCAGCAGCTTACTCCAGGCCTACACCGGGGAGCTGTTTTTT. Using reference TRBV11-1 and TRBJ2-2 for the parts outside the CDR3, the full variable domain is EAEVAQSPRYKITEKSQAVAFWCDPISGHATLYWYRQILGQGPELLVQFQDESVVDDSQLPKDRFSAERLKGVDSTLKIQPAELGDSAMYLCASSLLQAYTGELFFGEGSRLTVL.

This rearrangement joins TRBV15 to TRBJ2-5, with D possibly being TRBD1 or TRBD2 (6 bases each). Germline CDR1 and CDR2: LNHNV and YYDKDF (reference sequence). V was cut by 5 bases and J by 9 bases, with 19 bases left in between. The CDR3 totals 14 residues. CDR3 sequence (DNA): TGTGCCACCAGCGGGGGCGGGGCCCAAAGGTCCCAGTACTTC. Protein sequence: CATSGGGAQRSQYF.

V gene TRBV9 combines with J gene TRBJ2-2, with 7 bases matching TRBD1. Unmatched junction bases numbered 1, after V lost 0 bases and J lost 2 bases. The CDR3 has 15 residues. CDR1 and CDR2 from the germline V gene are SGDLS and YYNGEE. The DNA for the CDR3 is TGTGCCAGCAGCGTAGGGGACAGCAACACCGGGGAGCTGTTTTTT. Its protein product is CASSVGDSNTGELFF.

The rearrangement joins TRBV6-1 to TRBJ1-6; 7 nucleotides align to TRBD1. Germline lookup yields CDR1 MNHNS and CDR2 SASEGT. Trimming at V came to 5 bases and at J to 15 bases, leaving 13 bases not matched to a gene. The CDR3 consists of 14 residues. CDR3 sequence (DNA): TGTGCCAGCAGTACCGGGACAGAAAATTCGGACCTCCACTTT. This encodes CASSTGTENSDLHF.

This chain uses TRBV5-4 with TRBJ2-5; D remains ambiguous. The germline V gene has CDR1 SGHNT and CDR2 YYREEE (reference sequence). V gave up 4 bases and J gave up 10 bases, with 20 bases separating them. The CDR3 has 14 residues. The CDR3 sequence: CASSRTPTIWSQYF. The DNA for the CDR3 is TGTGCCAGCAGCCGGACCCCCACGATATGGAGCCAGTACTTC.

This clone was counted between two and nine times. The rearrangement joins TRBV11-3 to TRBJ2-5, with TRBD2 matching 9 bases. Germline V gene lookup returns CDR1 SGHNT and CDR2 YENEEA. J gave up 2 bases and V 5 bases, and 9 bases lay outside the gene matches. The CDR3 extends over 16 amino acids. This CDR3 reads CASSLGTSQQQETQYF. The CDR3 nucleotides read TGTGCCAGCAGCCTCGGGACTAGCCAACAACAAGAGACCCAGTACTTC.

This clone occurred a few times. The chain links TRBV9 to TRBJ2-7; no definite D call. CDR1 and CDR2 (germline): SGDLS, YYNGEE. The V gene lost 0 bases and the J gene lost 0 bases, with 10 bases spanning the gap. CDR3 size: 15 residues. The DNA for the CDR3 is TGTGCCAGCAGCGTAGGGTCGCAGGTCTCCTACGAGCAGTACTTC. Protein product: CASSVGSQVSYEQYF. Full variable domain (outside the CDR3, taken from reference TRBV9 and TRBJ2-7): DSGVTQTPKHLITATGQRVTLRCSPRSGDLSVYWYQQSLDQGLQFLIQYYNGEERAKGNILERFSAQQFPDLHSELNLSSLELGDSALYFCASSVGSQVSYEQYFGPGTRLTVT.

The V and J genes are TRBV7-6 and TRBJ1-6, with D perhaps TRBD1 (6 bases). Germline V gene data show CDR1 as SGHVS and CDR2 as FNYEAQ. V shed 5 bases and J shed 7 bases, with 21 bases lying between them. There are 17 residues in the CDR3. The CDR3 spells CASSLGTLQGGNSPLHF. CDR3 in DNA: TGTGCCAGCAGCCTAGGGACCCTACAGGGAGGGAATTCACCCCTCCACTTT.

The gene calls are TRBV7-2 and TRBJ1-6; D is unclear. The germline V gene has CDR1 SGHTA and CDR2 FQGNSA. V lost 3 bases, J lost 2 bases, and 8 bases lay in between. There are 15 residues in the CDR3. In DNA form, the CDR3 reads TGTGCCAGCAGCTTCAACTCAGCCTATAATTCACCCCTCCACTTT. It specifies CASSFNSAYNSPLHF.

This sequence joins TRBV5-6 and TRBJ1-3, with D maybe TRBD1 (5 bases). The V and J ends lost 2 bases and 4 bases respectively, with 10 bases between them. The germline gives CDR1 SGHDT, CDR2 YYEEEE. This CDR3 contains 14 residues. For the CDR3, the DNA is TGTGCCAGCAGCTTCCCAAAGGGGGGAAACACCATATATTTT. It is translated as CASSFPKGGNTIYF. The full variable domain, in which reference TRBV5-6 and TRBJ1-3 provide the parts outside the CDR3, is DAGVTQSPTHLIKTRGQQVTLRCSPKSGHDTVSWYQQALGQGPQFIFQYYEEEERQRGNFPDRFSGHQFPNYSSELNVNALLLGDSALYLCASSFPKGGNTIYFGEGSWLTVV.

The genes are TRBV28 and TRBJ1-5; D is possibly TRBD1 (5 bases). The CDR3 is 13 amino acids. Germline lookup yields CDR1 MDHEN and CDR2 SYDVKM. The V end lost 2 bases, the J end lost 7 bases, and 9 bases lay between the germline ends. CDR3 loop: CASSLIGGQPQHF. The CDR3, as DNA: TGTGCCAGCAGTTTAATCGGGGGGCAGCCCCAGCATTTT.

The chain carries TRBV10-3 and TRBJ2-7; possibly TRBD2 for D (6 bases). Trimming cost V 4 bases and J 2 bases, with 12 bases left between them. The CDR3 is 14 amino acids. From germline, CDR1 is ENHRY and CDR2 SYGVKD. CDR3 sequence reads: CAISGGSGAYEQYF. For the CDR3, the DNA is TGTGCCATCAGTGGTGGTAGCGGTGCCTACGAGCAGTACTTC.

This rearrangement joins TRBV28 to TRBJ1-1, with 8 positions matching TRBD1. Germline V gene lookup returns CDR1 MDHEN and CDR2 SYDVKM. This CDR3 is 16 amino acids long. Germline trimming cut 1 base from V and 4 bases from J; bases unmatched to any gene: 8. Written as DNA, the CDR3 is TGTGCCAGCAGTTTATCGACAGGGGCTGGGGTCACTGAAGCTTTCTTT. This encodes CASSLSTGAGVTEAFF.

This rearrangement joins TRBV18 to TRBJ1-1; tentative D call: TRBD1 (6 bases). V was cut by 6 bases and J by 1 base, with 18 bases left in between. The CDR3 consists of 16 residues. Per germline, CDR1 KGHSH and CDR2 LQKENI. The CDR3 DNA follows: TGTGCCAGCTCGCAACTGCCGGGACACCCGAACACTGAAGCTTTCTTT. This translates into CASSQLPGHPNTEAFF. Drawing the rest from reference TRBV18 and TRBJ1-1, the complete variable domain is NAGVMQNPRHLVRRRGQEARLRCSPMKGHSHVYWYRQLPEEGLKFMVYLQKENIIDESGMPKERFSAEFPKEGPSILRIQQVVRGDSAAYFCASSQLPGHPNTEAFFGQGTRLTVV.

V gene TRBV7-9 combines with J gene TRBJ1-2; D may be TRBD1 (5 bases). Per the germline V gene, CDR1 is SEHNR and CDR2 is FQNEAQ (reference sequence). This CDR3 region has 16 residues. The V gene lost 5 bases and the J gene lost 1 base, with 17 bases spanning the gap. In DNA, the CDR3 is TGTGCCAGCAGCCCCTCCGGGACCGTCGGTAACTATGGCTACACCTTC. Its translation is CASSPSGTVGNYGYTF.

The chain links TRBV5-1 to TRBJ2-5, with D possibly TRBD1 on 6 matching bases. The CDR3 totals 15 residues. Germline lookup yields CDR1 SGHRS and CDR2 YFSETQ. Trimming stripped 1 base from V and 2 bases from J, with 12 bases between. CDR3 sequence: CASSLYGGRQETQYF. DNA of the CDR3: TGCGCCAGCAGCTTGTATGGGGGCAGACAAGAGACCCAGTACTTC. The whole variable domain, filled in from reference TRBV5-1 and TRBJ2-5, reads KAGVTQTPRYLIKTRGQQVTLSCSPISGHRSVSWYQQTPGQGLQFLFEYFSETQRNKGNFPGRFSGRQFSNSRSEMNVSTLELGDSALYLCASSLYGGRQETQYFGPGTRLLVL.